Below are 5 T cell receptor beta chains sequenced from a single sample in a study of cytomegalovirus exposure and HLA in healthy donors. The PCR had 60 Vbeta and 13 Jbeta primers. The table came from immunoSEQ multiplex PCR; TCRdb's copy has only in-frame clones and leaves some out. In the table there are 200,000 to 250,000 clones, 82% of which are singletons. What was sequenced was PBMCs. These receptors were collected from a woman in her thirties or forties in good health and CMV-seronegative.

V usage is TRBV28 and J usage is TRBJ2-7; the match to TRBD1 covers 11 bases. CDR1 is MDHEN, CDR2 SYDVKM, per germline. The ends lost 5 bases at V and 0 bases at J; junction bases unmatched: 12. This CDR3 is built from 18 residues. Here the CDR3 reads CASSLGQGVSLSSYEQYF. CDR3 nucleotides: TGTGCCAGCAGTCTGGGACAGGGGGTGTCTCTAAGCTCCTACGAGCAGTACTTC.

This clone was seen once. This rearrangement joins TRBV10-3 to TRBJ2-1; 9 bases line up with TRBD2. Trimming took 2 bases from V and 9 from J; bases not matched to a gene: 8. The length of the CDR3 is 15 residues. Germline values: CDR1 ENHRY, CDR2 SYGVKD. The CDR3 DNA follows: TGTGCCATCAGTGAGCGCGGGGGGGAGGCCGGTGAGCAGTTCTTC. Amino acid sequence: CAISERGGEAGEQFF.

The chain combines TRBV7-2 with TRBJ2-1; D call uncertain. V lost 1 base to trimming and J lost 5 bases, with 9 bases between them. CDR1 and CDR2 from the germline V gene are SGHTA and FQGNSA. The CDR3 consists of 14 residues. In DNA, the CDR3 is TGTGCCAGCAGCTTAGTCTACTCTGACAATGAGCAGTTCTTC. Protein sequence: CASSLVYSDNEQFF.

The rearrangement uses TRBV9 and TRBJ2-3; D uncertain. The CDR3 length is 16 residues. V shed 0 bases and J shed 4 bases, with 15 bases lying between them. Looked up from germline, CDR1 is SGDLS and CDR2 is YYNGEE. CDR3 residues: CASSVAGSLGSDTQYF. For the CDR3, the DNA is TGTGCCAGCAGCGTAGCAGGCAGTCTCGGATCAGATACGCAGTATTTT.

The sample holds one count of this clone. The V call is TRBV5-1, the J call TRBJ2-2; weak D call: TRBD2 (6 bases). Germline V CDR1 and CDR2: SGHRS, YFSETQ. The CDR3 contains 16 residues. With 0 bases removed from V and 6 bases from J, the gap between germline ends came to 15 bases. CDR3 nucleotide sequence: TGCGCCAGCAGCTTGGGTCTGATTCCGGGAGCCGGGGAGCTGTTTTTT. As protein: CASSLGLIPGAGELFF.